Listed here are 12 T cell receptor beta chains from one sample, sequenced in a study of blood T cell repertoires in COVID-19. TCRdb keeps only in-frame clones here, not all; method: immunoSEQ multiplex PCR. The sample has some 200,000 clones; about 88% are singletons. Sequenced sample: PBMCs or T cells enriched from blood (not recorded which). The receptors come from a woman between 25 and 40 years old who had recovered from COVID-19.

In its sample, this clone was seen once. V gene TRBV25-1 combines with J gene TRBJ1-3; D may be TRBD1 (5 bases). Germline assignment: CDR1 MGHDK and CDR2 SYGVNS. Trimming left V 0 bases short and J 3 bases short, with 6 bases between. The CDR3 is made up of 14 amino acids. The CDR3 region has the DNA TGTGCCAGCAGTGAATACAGGGATGGAAACACCATATATTTT. Its protein is CASSEYRDGNTIYF.

The rearrangement uses TRBV5-1 and TRBJ2-6; perhaps TRBD1 as D (5 bases). The length of the CDR3 is 15 residues. Germline loops: CDR1 SGHRS, CDR2 YFSETQ. Trimming cost V 5 bases and J 2 bases, with 11 bases left between them. The CDR3 loop is CASSPWGAGANVLTF. CDR3 in DNA: TGCGCCAGCAGTCCGTGGGGCGCTGGGGCCAACGTCCTGACTTTC.

The table lists this clone with a few counts. The rearrangement links TRBV19 to TRBJ1-6, with D possibly TRBD1 on 5 matching bases. The germline gives CDR1 LNHDA, CDR2 SQIVND (reference sequence). Trimming cost V 4 bases and J 5 bases, with 12 bases left between them. The CDR3 has 15 amino acids. The CDR3 nucleotides are TGTGCCAGTAGTACTACAGGAGAGAATAATTCACCCCTCCACTTT. As protein: CASSTTGENNSPLHF.

The J gene is TRBJ2-7, the V gene TRBV29-1; the match to TRBD1 covers 10 bases. Trimming took 7 bases from V and 6 from J; bases not matched to a gene: 9. The CDR3 length is 13 residues. CDR1 and CDR2 from the germline V gene are SQVTM and ANQGSEA. CDR3 in DNA: TGCAGCGCCAGGGGGACAGGGGCTACCGAGCAGTACTTC. Protein product: CSARGTGATEQYF.

The chain joins TRBV9 to TRBJ1-2; the match to TRBD1 covers 7 bases. The CDR3 contains 17 residues. Germline CDR1 is SGDLS and CDR2 is YYNGEE. The J segment lost 1 base and the V segment lost 1 base, leaving 10 bases of the junction unmatched. The CDR3: CASSVSRLTGLNYGYTF. In nucleotides, the CDR3 is TGTGCCAGCAGCGTAAGCCGATTGACAGGGCTTAACTATGGCTACACCTTC.

This clone showed up just once. The V gene is TRBV7-2, the J gene TRBJ1-6; TRBD1 is a possible D gene (6 bases). Germline loops: CDR1 SGHTA, CDR2 FQGNSA. V shed 7 bases and J shed 16 bases, with 14 bases lying between them. CDR3 length: 11 amino acids. The CDR3 DNA is TGTGCCAGCACCTACACGGACAGACTCCACTTT. Translation gives CASTYTDRLHF.

This clone was observed a handful of times. V is TRBV19 and J is TRBJ2-7, with 10 bases identical to TRBD1. From germline, CDR1 is LNHDA and CDR2 SQIVND (reference sequence). With 5 bases clipped from V and 1 base from J, the junction kept 17 bases outside the gene matches. The length of the CDR3 is 19 residues. The CDR3 DNA is TGTGCCAGTAGTCCCGAGGGGGTACTAATGGGACAGGGGTCCTACGAGCAGTACTTC. Translation gives CASSPEGVLMGQGSYEQYF.

The V call is TRBV11-3, the J call TRBJ2-5, with TRBD1 identical over 7 bases. The CDR3 runs to 14 residues. Germline loops: CDR1 SGHNT, CDR2 YENEEA. Losses at the gene ends were 5 bases for V and 1 base for J; bases not matched to a gene: 4. The CDR3 reads CASSPRDSQETQYF. DNA for the CDR3: TGTGCCAGCAGCCCCCGGGACAGCCAAGAGACCCAGTACTTC.

This clone was counted only a few times. This rearrangement joins TRBV4-2 to TRBJ2-3, with D possibly being TRBD2 (6 bases). Trimming took 0 bases from V and 2 from J, leaving 21 bases between them. In germline, CDR1 is LGHNA, CDR2 YNFKEQ. The CDR3 contains 19 residues. Here the CDR3 reads CASSQDFSASAGSTDTQYF. CDR3 DNA sequence: TGTGCCAGCAGCCAAGATTTCTCGGCCTCAGCGGGTTCCACAGATACGCAGTATTTT.

This sequence joins TRBV9 and TRBJ2-5; 7 bases fit TRBD1. V dropped 3 bases and J dropped 4; count of bases not matched to a gene: 12. The length of the CDR3 is 16 residues. Germline CDR1 and CDR2: SGDLS and YYNGEE. CDR3 in amino acids: CASSEFWDSNLETQYF. CDR3 nucleotide sequence: TGTGCCAGCAGCGAGTTTTGGGACAGCAACCTAGAGACCCAGTACTTC.

V gene TRBV20-1 combines with J gene TRBJ1-2, with a tentative D call TRBD1 (5 bases). V was shortened by 6 bases and J by 7 bases, with 12 bases between the two germline ends. The CDR3 has 11 amino acids. Germline loops: CDR1 DFQATT, CDR2 SNEGSKA (reference sequence). CDR3 sequence (DNA): TGCAGTGCCGTGGGAGGGGCTGGCTACACCTTC. Protein: CSAVGGAGYTF.

CDR3 nucleotide sequence: TGTGCCAGCAGCGTGGGGGATACCGGGGCAACTAATGAAAAACTGTTTTTT. This codes for CASSVGDTGATNEKLFF. V and J are TRBV5-5 and TRBJ1-4, with D tentatively TRBD1 (5 bases). Trimming took off 4 bases at V and 0 bases at J, with 16 bases between the two ends. Looked up from germline, CDR1 is SGHKS and CDR2 is YYEKEE (reference sequence). The CDR3 spans 17 residues.